This is a list of T cell receptor beta chains from one sample in a study of T cell changes during pregnancy in multiple sclerosis. Only in-frame clones appear in the TCRdb table, and some are missing; sequencing was by immunoSEQ multiplex PCR. The repertoire has 91,000 or so clones, 85% to 95% of them found once; the top ten carry around 2%. The starting material was peripheral blood, obtained after pregnancy. These receptors originate from a female donor with multiple sclerosis, enrolled in a pregnancy study. Both conserved end residues are part of each CDR3. A D gene is named only where the DNA matches it firmly. Some rows have no size entry. The others give once, few or many, or a class for an expanded clone.

>TRBJ2-1|.|TRBV7-9|TRBD2
TGTGCCAGCACCCCGACTAGCGGAACCTACAATGAGCAGTTCTTC
CASTPTSGTYNEQFF
>TRBJ1-5|.|TRBV19|.
TGTGCCAGTAGTACAGACCGTAGCGGGCCCCAGCATTTT
CASSTDRSGPQHF
>TRBJ2-7|.|TRBV2|TRBD1
TGTGCCAGCACCGGACAGGGTTTCCACGAGCAGTACTTC
CASTGQGFHEQYF
>TRBJ2-1|.|TRBV29-1|.
TGCAGCGTTGAGGAGGGGGCCTCGTCGTCTGAGCAGTTCTTC
CSVEEGASSSEQFF
>TRBJ1-3|.|TRBV14|.
TGTGCCAGCAGGAGGGTGGGCTCTGGAAACACCATATATTTT
CASRRVGSGNTIYF
>TRBJ1-4|.|TRBV6-1|.
TGTGCCAGCAGCTTCTTAACAACTAATGAAAAACTGTTTTTT
CASSFLTTNEKLFF
>TRBJ2-3|.|TRBV30|.
TGTGCCTGGAGTCGTCCAGGGGCTAGCACAGATACGCAGTATTTT
CAWSRPGASTDTQYF
>TRBJ1-3|.|TRBV5-4|.
TGTGCCAGCAGCCTAGATACAGGGAGCGGAAGAAACACCATATATTTT
CASSLDTGSGRNTIYF
>TRBJ1-6|.|TRBV10-2|.
TGCGCCAGCGTTGGAGGGCTAGCGAATTCACCCCTCCACTTT
CASVGGLANSPLHF
>TRBJ1-1|.|TRBV5-1|TRBD1
TGCGCCAGCAGCCAAGACAGGGGGAACACTGAAGCTTTCTTT
CASSQDRGNTEAFF
>TRBJ1-2|.|TRBV7-2|.
TGTGCCAGCAGCTTAGCCGGGACAAACTATGGCTACACCTTC
CASSLAGTNYGYTF
>TRBJ1-1|few|TRBV6-1|.
TGTGCCAGCAGTGACAGGGAAAACACTGAAGCTTTCTTT
CASSDRENTEAFF
>TRBJ2-4|.|TRBV25-1|.
TGTGCCAGCAGTGAAGGCGGGACCAAAAACATTCAGTACTTC
CASSEGGTKNIQYF
>TRBJ1-2|.|TRBV6-5|.
TGTGCCAGCAGCGATGGGGGGGCGTGGTATGGCTACACCTTC
CASSDGGAWYGYTF
>TRBJ2-5|.|TRBV7-2|TRBD2
TGTGCCAGCAGCTTAAGCCCTACCGGGGGGCAAGAGACCCAGTACTTC
CASSLSPTGGQETQYF
>TRBJ2-5|.|TRBV25-1|TRBD2
TGTGCCAGCAGTGACACACTAGCGGGATCAGAGACCCAGTACTTC
CASSDTLAGSETQYF
>TRBJ2-7|.|TRBV6-1|.
TGTGCCAGCAGTGATTGGGCCCAGAGTTACGAGCAGTACTTC
CASSDWAQSYEQYF
>TRBJ1-1|.|TRBV19|.
TGTGCCAGTAGGAGACAATATGGAATGAACACTGAAGCTTTCTTT
CASRRQYGMNTEAFF
>TRBJ2-7|.|TRBV9|.
TGTGCCAGCAGCTTCTCCGGGGGTGGTGAGCAGTACTTC
CASSFSGGGEQYF
>TRBJ1-3|.|TRBV28|TRBD1
TGTGCCAGCAGTTCCGGACAGGGCGGGCCTGGAAACACCATATATTTT
CASSSGQGGPGNTIYF
>TRBJ2-2|.|TRBV5-4|.
TGTGCCAGCAGCGGACTGGGGGGTCCGAACACCGGGGAGCTGTTTTTT
CASSGLGGPNTGELFF
>TRBJ2-5|.|TRBV5-1|TRBD2
TGCGCCAGCAGCGTGAGGTGGCTAGCGGGAGCAGAGACCCAGTACTTC
CASSVRWLAGAETQYF
>TRBJ1-4|.|TRBV5-1|TRBD1
TGCGCCAGCAGCTTGGTTGGAGGGGGCAGTGAAAAACTGTTTTTT
CASSLVGGGSEKLFF
>TRBJ2-1|.|TRBV7-7|.
TGTGCCAGCAGCCACGGAGGCTCCTACAATGAGCAGTTCTTC
CASSHGGSYNEQFF
>TRBJ1-3|.|TRBV7-8|.
TGTGCCAGCAGCCGTTCCTACAGTCTGGCCGGAAACACCATATATTTT
CASSRSYSLAGNTIYF
>TRBJ2-1|once|TRBV30|TRBD2
TGTGCCTGGGCAGAGGGACTAGCGGGAGGTCCGAATGAGCAGTTCTTC
CAWAEGLAGGPNEQFF
>TRBJ2-5|.|TRBV11-3|.
TGTGCCAGCAGCTTAGGCAGGGCCGAAACGGAGACCCAGTACTTC
CASSLGRAETETQYF
>TRBJ2-7|.|TRBV27|TRBD1
TGTGCCAGCAGTTCACAGGGGCGGCCCTCGGGCGAGCAGTACTTC
CASSSQGRPSGEQYF
>TRBJ2-5|.|TRBV2|.
TGTGCCAGCGTCGCCCAGGGTCTCCAAGAGACCCAGTACTTC
CASVAQGLQETQYF
>TRBJ2-1|once|TRBV2|TRBD1
TGTGCCAGCAGGACAGGGGGAAATGAGCAGTTCTTC
CASRTGGNEQFF
>TRBJ2-1|.|TRBV9|TRBD2
TGTGCCAGCAGCGTAGAGCCTAGCGGGGGGCGAGACAATGAGCAGTTCTTC
CASSVEPSGGRDNEQFF
>TRBJ1-4|once|TRBV25-1|TRBD1
TGTGCCAGCAGCCCGGCAAGGGGGCGTGAAAAACTGTTTTTT
CASSPARGREKLFF
>TRBJ2-7|.|TRBV7-6|TRBD1
TGTGCCAGCAGCTCTGGGACAGGGTCCTCCTACGAGCAGTACTTC
CASSSGTGSSYEQYF
>TRBJ2-7|once|TRBV27|.
TGTGCCAGCAGTGGCAGGGCCCCCTACGAGCAGTACTTC
CASSGRAPYEQYF
>TRBJ2-3|once|TRBV29-1|.
TGCAGCGTTGCCAGGGGCCGGGCAGATACGCAGTATTTT
CSVARGRADTQYF
>TRBJ2-7|.|TRBV10-3|TRBD2
TGTGCCATCAACAGCGGGGAAAGCTCCTACGAGCAGTACTTC
CAINSGESSYEQYF
>TRBJ2-4|once|TRBV7-9|.
TGTGCCAGCAGCCGAGGGGGAGGGGTAGCCAAAAACATTCAGTACTTC
CASSRGGGVAKNIQYF
>TRBJ1-2|.|TRBV19|.
TGTGCCAGTAGTCTGGGAGTGGGAGGCGGCTACACCTTC
CASSLGVGGGYTF
>TRBJ1-2|.|TRBV27|.
TGTGCCAGCAGCTCCATCGGGGGTGAAGGTAACTATGGCTACACCTTC
CASSSIGGEGNYGYTF
>TRBJ2-3|.|TRBV20-1|.
TGCAGTGCTAGAGCGACAAATACGCAGTATTTT
CSARATNTQYF
>TRBJ1-2|few|TRBV21-1|.
TGTGCCAGCAGCTCTTACGGGTTCGACGGCTACACCTTC
CASSSYGFDGYTF
>TRBJ2-3|.|TRBV21-1|.
TGTGCCAGCAGCAAAGAAGACGTCGGGACAGCTAGCACAGATACGCAGTATTTT
CASSKEDVGTASTDTQYF
>TRBJ1-4|once|TRBV6-5|.
TGTGCCAGCAGTTACGGTATTCGGGGTGAAAAACTGTTTTTT
CASSYGIRGEKLFF
>TRBJ2-5|.|TRBV27|TRBD2
TGTGCCAGCAGCACGGCGGGGGCCCAGTACTTC
CASSTAGAQYF
>TRBJ2-4|.|TRBV5-1|TRBD1
TGCGCCAGCAGCCTGGATCCGACAGGGCTTCTAGCCAAAAACATTCAGTACTTC
CASSLDPTGLLAKNIQYF
>TRBJ2-7|.|TRBV11-2|.
TGTGCCAGCAGCCCTCGGACAGACGCTGGCGAGCAGTACTTC
CASSPRTDAGEQYF
>TRBJ1-5|.|TRBV2|.
TGTGCCAGCAGATGGGACATCAATCAGCCCCAGCATTTT
CASRWDINQPQHF
>TRBJ2-4|.|TRBV9|TRBD1
TGTGCCAGCAGCGCCCCAGCGGACAGGCGTTTCTACTTC
CASSAPADRRFYF
>TRBJ1-1|.|TRBV7-2|.
TGTGCCAGCAGCTTAGTGGCGACTGGAAACCCAAAAGCTTTCTTT
CASSLVATGNPKAFF
>TRBJ1-1|once|TRBV7-3|.
TGTGCCAGCAGCGGAGGGGTGGGAACTGAAGCTTTCTTT
CASSGGVGTEAFF
>TRBJ2-2|.|TRBV11-3|TRBD2
TGTGCCAGCAGTCTCGGCGGGGGACGGACCGGGGAGCTGTTTTTT
CASSLGGGRTGELFF
>TRBJ2-7|once|TRBV11-2|TRBD2
TGTGCCAGCAGCCCTATCCGGCGGGAGGGGACCTACGAGCAGTACTTC
CASSPIRREGTYEQYF
>TRBJ2-5|.|TRBV14|.
TGTGCCAGCAGCCCCAGGACAGTTGGAGAGACCCAGTACTTC
CASSPRTVGETQYF
>TRBJ2-3|.|TRBV7-3|TRBD1
TGTGCCAGCAGCCGAGGGGGACAGTACACAGATACGCAGTATTTT
CASSRGGQYTDTQYF
>TRBJ2-7|.|TRBV19|TRBD1
TGTGCCAGTAGTATAGATGGGGCCGGGACAGGGGGCTCCTACGAGCAGTACTTC
CASSIDGAGTGGSYEQYF